This T cell receptor beta chain derives from a study of beta chain features in type 1 diabetes. The wider study: On cell yields, gender and age, patients and healthy donors were similar. Study-level points and caveats: Healthy donors had naive, central memory and Treg TCRB repertoires that appeared less similar than those seen among patients. Patients with type 1 diabetes carried fewer insertions and had more deletions at their VDJ junctions.

As every portion of the isolated RNA was reverse transcribed, the sequencing read expressed TCRB transcripts. Sequencing was performed with immunoSEQ multiplex PCR; in TCRdb, only in-frame clones are kept and a portion is missing. The sample includes under 250,000 clones, less than 15% of them seen just once. V shed 4 bases and J shed 1 base, with 7 bases lying between them. The CDR3 is 13 residues long. Germline CDR1 and CDR2: SEHNR and FQNEAQ (reference sequence). This clone was picked up a small number of times. The antigen is not known. This sequence joins TRBV7-9 and TRBJ1-1; no firm D call. The sample taken for sequencing was naive CD4+ T cells from blood. This clonotype was sampled from a woman in her thirties or forties in good health. This CDR3 is CASSSTGNTEAFF. The CDR3 DNA sequence: TGTGCCAGCAGCTCTACCGGGAACACTGAAGCTTTCTTT.